This T cell receptor beta chain was identified in a study of beta chain features in type 1 diabetes. Study findings and constraints: Type 1 diabetes patients showed a moderate but significant shortening of TCRB CDR3s in all four CD4+ subsets.

This clone was observed a few times. What it binds is unknown. The V gene lost 0 bases and the J gene lost 4 bases, with 7 bases spanning the gap. This CDR3 is 13 amino acids long. Germline V gene lookup returns CDR1 SGHNT and CDR2 YYREEE (reference sequence). Reverse transcription of all isolated RNA meant that expressed TCRB transcripts were sequenced. The protocol was immunoSEQ multiplex PCR, while the TCRdb copy is restricted to in-frame clones and leaves out a portion. The data contain about 130,000 clones, around 10% of them singletons. The gene calls are TRBV5-4 and TRBJ1-2; the D is unclear. The sequenced material came from central memory CD4+ T cells from blood. This clonotype originated in a man aged 30-40 years with type 1 diabetes. The DNA of the CDR3 is TGTGCCAGCAGCTTGGGGCAAGTCTATGGCTACACCTTC. Its protein product is CASSLGQVYGYTF.